This entry lists 12 T cell receptor beta chains sequenced from one sample in a study of blood T cells in healthy people across ages. With a J-beta primer mix and a sample-barcoded 5' primer, a second PCR ran about 6 to 11 cycles. TCRdb processed the 5' RACE reads anew with MiXCR; each CDR3 protein has one entry. The profile covers 1.5 million to 1.9 million distinct CDR3 sequences, with about 45% appearing a single time and around 4% taken by the ten largest. Source material: blood. Receptors originate from a young woman in good health.

The chain is built from TRBV6-1 and TRBJ2-7, with 7 bases that match TRBD1. Trimming at V came to 7 bases and at J to 2 bases, leaving 8 bases not matched to a gene. The CDR3 is 14 amino acids. Germline CDR1 is MNHNS and CDR2 is SASEGT. CDR3 bases: TGTGCCAGCATCTTGACAGGGACAACCTACGAGCAGTACTTC. It is translated as CASILTGTTYEQYF.

This clonotype was counted between two and nine times. This chain uses TRBV11-2 with TRBJ1-2, with TRBD1 identical over 7 bases. The germline V gene encodes CDR1 SGHAT and CDR2 FQNNGV. The CDR3 has 15 amino acids. Trimming at V came to 5 bases and at J to 3 bases, leaving 9 bases not matched to a gene. The CDR3 sequence: CASSSTAGGDYGYTF. DNA for the CDR3: TGTGCCAGCAGCAGTACTGCAGGGGGTGACTATGGCTACACCTTC.

This chain joins TRBV6-2 or TRBV6-3 and TRBJ2-7, with no clear D. Trimming removed 7 bases from V and 3 bases from J, with 16 bases in between. Germline values: CDR1 MNHEY, CDR2 SVGEGT. The CDR3 covers 14 residues. The CDR3 loop is CASTTSWFDYEQYF. The CDR3 region has the DNA TGTGCCAGCACCACCTCGTGGTTTGACTACGAGCAGTACTTC.

V usage is TRBV12-3 or TRBV12-4 and J usage is TRBJ2-5, with unresolved D. The CDR3 consists of 15 residues. The germline V and J ends were trimmed by 1 base and 1 base, with 10 bases remaining between them. This chain's CDR3 is CASSLVARVQETQYF. CDR3 coding DNA: TGTGCCAGCAGTTTAGTGGCTAGGGTCCAAGAGACCCAGTACTTC.

The sample holds a few counts of this clonotype. The chain combines TRBV14 with TRBJ2-3, with D possibly being TRBD1 or TRBD2 (5 bases each). Deletions cut 1 base from V and 7 bases from J, with 12 bases between. CDR3 length: 14 amino acids. Germline assignment: CDR1 SGHDN and CDR2 FVKESK. CDR3 region: CASSQGPGTHTQYF. In DNA form, the CDR3 reads TGTGCCAGCAGCCAAGGGCCGGGGACGCATACGCAGTATTTT.

This clonotype was observed a handful of times. The CDR3 region is CASSPPGFGLNEQYF. In nucleotides, the CDR3 is TGTGCCAGCAGCCCGCCCGGGTTCGGACTAAACGAGCAGTACTTC. The chain carries TRBV7-2 and TRBJ2-7; the D gene is possibly TRBD2 (6 bases). CDR1 SGHTA and CDR2 FQGNSA come from the germline V gene. CDR3 length equals 15 residues. The V and J ends lost 5 bases and 5 bases respectively, with 19 bases between them.

The chain couples TRBV27 to TRBJ2-5; TRBD2 is a possible D gene (6 bases). Judging by the DNA end, TRBJ2-7 fits better; the J call may be wrong. The CDR3 is 14 residues long. CDR1 and CDR2 from the germline V gene are MNHEY and SMNVEV (reference sequence). The CDR3 sequence: CASSYGRGIYEQYF. CDR3 DNA: TGTGCCAGCAGTTATGGACGGGGGATCTACGAGCAGTACTTC.

The chain is built from TRBV4-3 and TRBJ2-1, with 8 bases lining up with TRBD1. The germline V gene has CDR1 LGHNA and CDR2 YSLEER. The CDR3 is 16 amino acids. The V and J ends lost 1 base and 2 bases, in that order; junction bases with no gene match: 4. The DNA of the CDR3 is TGCGCCAGCAGCCAAGCCGACAGGGGCCCCTACAATGAGCAGTTCTTC. Amino acid sequence: CASSQADRGPYNEQFF.

This sequence joins TRBV4-3 and TRBJ2-1; D is possibly TRBD1 (5 bases). V was trimmed by 2 bases and J by 4 bases, leaving 21 bases between them. Germline V gene lookup returns CDR1 LGHNA and CDR2 YSLEER. The CDR3 length is 18 residues. CDR3 residues: CASSQRLPIVGRYNEQFF. CDR3 bases: TGCGCCAGCAGCCAAAGACTCCCTATAGTGGGGCGTTACAATGAGCAGTTCTTC.

This clonotype was observed a single time. The junction differs from germline at one of its ends, possibly a read error. The chain is built from TRBV14 and TRBJ2-1; possible D gene TRBD2, 6 bases. The CDR3 totals 17 residues. Germline V lookup: CDR1 SGHDN, CDR2 FVKESK. CDR3 residues: CASSPRAGKVIYDEQFF. The CDR3 DNA follows: TGTGCCAGCAGCCCGCGGGCGGGGAAGGTCATCTACGATGAGCAGTTCTTC.

This clonotype was observed once. V usage is TRBV6-1 and J usage is TRBJ1-1, with TRBD1 as a possible D gene (5 bases). V lost 10 bases to trimming and J lost 12 bases, with 21 bases between them. CDR3 length: 12 amino acids. Germline values: CDR1 MNHNS, CDR2 SASEGT. The CDR3 protein is CATPIRDGRTFF. DNA for the CDR3: TGTGCCACTCCTATCCGGGACGGGAGGACTTTCTTT.

The rearrangement joins TRBV9 to TRBJ2-6; possibly TRBD1 for D (6 bases). Germline loops: CDR1 SGDLS, CDR2 YYNGEE. V dropped 4 bases and J dropped 2 bases, with 10 bases sitting between them. This CDR3 comprises 15 residues. CDR3 protein: CASSNNRAGANVLTF. The DNA for the CDR3 is TGTGCCAGCAGCAACAACAGGGCTGGGGCCAACGTCCTGACTTTC.